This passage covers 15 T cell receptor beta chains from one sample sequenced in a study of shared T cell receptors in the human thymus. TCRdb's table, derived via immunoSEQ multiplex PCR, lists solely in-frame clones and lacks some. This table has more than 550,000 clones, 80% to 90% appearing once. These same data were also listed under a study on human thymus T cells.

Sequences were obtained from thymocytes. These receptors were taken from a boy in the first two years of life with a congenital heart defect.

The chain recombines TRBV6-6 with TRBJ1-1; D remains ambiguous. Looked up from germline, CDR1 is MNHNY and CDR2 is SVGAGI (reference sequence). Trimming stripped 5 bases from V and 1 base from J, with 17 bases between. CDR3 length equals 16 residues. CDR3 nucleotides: TGTGCCAGCAGTCCGGGTAGGAACTTTAAGAACACTGAAGCTTTCTTT. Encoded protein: CASSPGRNFKNTEAFF.

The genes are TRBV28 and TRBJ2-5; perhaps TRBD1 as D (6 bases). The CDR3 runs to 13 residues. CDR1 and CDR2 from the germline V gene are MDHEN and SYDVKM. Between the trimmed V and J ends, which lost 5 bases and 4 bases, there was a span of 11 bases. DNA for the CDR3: TGTGCCAGCAGTGTCAGGGGAAGAGAGACCCAGTACTTC. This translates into CASSVRGRETQYF.

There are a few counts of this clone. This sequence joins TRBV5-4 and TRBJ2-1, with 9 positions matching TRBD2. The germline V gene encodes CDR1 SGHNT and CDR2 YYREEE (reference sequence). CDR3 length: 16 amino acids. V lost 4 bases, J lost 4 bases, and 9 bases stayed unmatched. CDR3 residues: CASSRRGSGGYNEQFF. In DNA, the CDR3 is TGTGCCAGCAGCCGAAGGGGTAGCGGGGGATACAATGAGCAGTTCTTC. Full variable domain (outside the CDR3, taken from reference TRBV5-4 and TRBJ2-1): ETGVTQSPTHLIKTRGQQVTLRCSSQSGHNTVSWYQQALGQGPQFIFQYYREEENGRGNFPPRFSGLQFPNYSSELNVNALELDDSALYLCASSRRGSGGYNEQFFGPGTRLTVL.

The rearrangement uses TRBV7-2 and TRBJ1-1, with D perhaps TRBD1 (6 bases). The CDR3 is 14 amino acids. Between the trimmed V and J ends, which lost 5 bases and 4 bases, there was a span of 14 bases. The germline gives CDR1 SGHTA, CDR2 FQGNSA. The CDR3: CASSRTTGRTEAFF. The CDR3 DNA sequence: TGTGCCAGCAGCCGCACGACAGGTCGCACTGAAGCTTTCTTT.

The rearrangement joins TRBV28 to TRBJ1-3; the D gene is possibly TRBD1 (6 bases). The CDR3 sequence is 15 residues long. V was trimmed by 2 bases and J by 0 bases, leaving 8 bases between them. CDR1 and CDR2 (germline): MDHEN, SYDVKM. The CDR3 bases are TGTGCCAGCAGTTTAGGGGGCGGCTCTGGAAACACCATATATTTT. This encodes CASSLGGGSGNTIYF.

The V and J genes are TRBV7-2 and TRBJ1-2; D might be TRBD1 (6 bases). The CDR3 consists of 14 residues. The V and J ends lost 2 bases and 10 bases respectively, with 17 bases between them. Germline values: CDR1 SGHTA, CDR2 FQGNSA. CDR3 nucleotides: TGTGCCAGCAGCTTAATACAGGGCACAGTATTCTACACCTTC. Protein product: CASSLIQGTVFYTF.

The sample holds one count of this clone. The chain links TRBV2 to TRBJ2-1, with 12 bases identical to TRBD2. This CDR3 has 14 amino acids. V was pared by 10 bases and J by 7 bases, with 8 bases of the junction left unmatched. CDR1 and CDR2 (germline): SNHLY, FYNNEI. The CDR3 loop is CATGGLAGLNEQFF. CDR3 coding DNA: TGTGCCACCGGGGGACTAGCGGGCCTTAATGAGCAGTTCTTC.

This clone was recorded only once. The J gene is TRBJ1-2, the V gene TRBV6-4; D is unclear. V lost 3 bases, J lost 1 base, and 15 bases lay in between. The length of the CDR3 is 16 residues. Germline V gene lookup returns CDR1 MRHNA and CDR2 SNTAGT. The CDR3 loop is CASSEDFPTGNYGYTF. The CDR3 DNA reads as TGTGCCAGCAGTGAGGACTTTCCAACCGGTAACTATGGCTACACCTTC.

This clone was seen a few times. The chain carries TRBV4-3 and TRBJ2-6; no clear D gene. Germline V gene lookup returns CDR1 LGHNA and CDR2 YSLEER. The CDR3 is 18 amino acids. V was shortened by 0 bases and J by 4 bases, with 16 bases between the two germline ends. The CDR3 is CASSQEWFGFTGANVLTF. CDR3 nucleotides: TGCGCCAGCAGCCAAGAATGGTTCGGGTTTACGGGGGCCAACGTCCTGACTTTC.

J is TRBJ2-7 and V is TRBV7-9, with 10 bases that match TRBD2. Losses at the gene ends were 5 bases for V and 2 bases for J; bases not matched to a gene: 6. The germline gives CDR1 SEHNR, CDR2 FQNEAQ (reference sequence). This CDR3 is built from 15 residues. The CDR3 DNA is TGTGCCAGCAGCCCCCTAGCGGGAGCCGCCTACGAGCAGTACTTC. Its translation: CASSPLAGAAYEQYF.

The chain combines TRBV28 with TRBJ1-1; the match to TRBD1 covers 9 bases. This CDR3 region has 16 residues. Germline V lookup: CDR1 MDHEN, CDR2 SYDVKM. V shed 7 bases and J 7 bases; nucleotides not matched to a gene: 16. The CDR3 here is CASTPPGQGLYIEAFF. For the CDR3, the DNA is TGTGCCAGCACCCCCCCGGGACAGGGCCTTTACATTGAAGCTTTCTTT.

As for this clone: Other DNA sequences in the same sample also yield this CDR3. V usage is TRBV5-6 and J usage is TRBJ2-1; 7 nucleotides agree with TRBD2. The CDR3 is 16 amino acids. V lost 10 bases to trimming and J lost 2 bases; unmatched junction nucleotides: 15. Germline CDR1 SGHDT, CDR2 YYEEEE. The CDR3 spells CAQSRRGTPTYNEQFF. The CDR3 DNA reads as TGTGCCCAATCCCGGCGGGGGACCCCGACCTACAATGAGCAGTTCTTC.

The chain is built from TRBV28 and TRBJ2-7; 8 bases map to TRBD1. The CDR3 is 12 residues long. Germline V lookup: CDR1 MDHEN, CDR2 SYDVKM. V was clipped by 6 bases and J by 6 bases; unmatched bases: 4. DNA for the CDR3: TGTGCCAGCAGGCCCGACAGGGGCGAGCAGTACTTC. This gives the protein CASRPDRGEQYF.

CDR3 bases: TGTGCCAGCTCACCACCGAGTGGGAGTAGGGACGAGCAGTACTTC. Translated, it gives CASSPPSGSRDEQYF. The chain uses TRBV18 and TRBJ2-7; a possible D gene is TRBD2 (5 bases). From germline, CDR1 is KGHSH and CDR2 LQKENI. The ends were cut back, 0 bases at V and 5 bases at J, with 14 bases in the middle. The CDR3 is made up of 15 amino acids.

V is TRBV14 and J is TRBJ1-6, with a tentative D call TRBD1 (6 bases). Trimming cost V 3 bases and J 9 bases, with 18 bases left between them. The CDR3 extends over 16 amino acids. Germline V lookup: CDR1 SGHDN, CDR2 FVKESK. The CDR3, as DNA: TGTGCCAGCAGCCAGCAACAGGGACGTGGAAGTTCACCCCTCCACTTT. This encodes CASSQQQGRGSSPLHF.